The 11 T cell receptor beta chains in this list originate from one sample, sequenced in a study of shared clonotypes between healthy human individuals. The table came from immunoSEQ multiplex PCR; TCRdb's copy has only in-frame clones and leaves some out. The sample yields approximately 1.9 million clones, over 85% seen once. Terminally differentiated effector memory CD45RA+ cells were left out of the naive CD8 fraction, which was CD45RO-negative and positively selected for CCR7. Material for sequencing was naive CD8+ T cells from PBMCs. Receptors were obtained from a man younger than 35 in good health. Some clones in this sample may be carry-over from other donors' samples.

V is TRBV2 and J is TRBJ2-2; 8 nucleotides align to TRBD2. V shed 3 bases and J 5 bases; nucleotides not matched to a gene: 11. Germline V CDR1 and CDR2: SNHLY, FYNNEI. The CDR3 is made up of 17 amino acids. The CDR3 DNA follows: TGTGCCAGCAGTGAGGCTAGCGGGTTGATTCATACCGGGGAGCTGTTTTTT. The encoded protein is CASSEASGLIHTGELFF.

The V call is TRBV7-9, the J call TRBJ1-2; D uncertain. The V gene's germline CDR1 is SEHNR and CDR2 FQNEAQ (reference sequence). The CDR3 runs to 10 residues. The ends were cut back, 7 bases at V and 10 bases at J, with 10 bases in the middle. This CDR3 reads CASTPWVYTF. CDR3 sequence (DNA): TGTGCCAGCACCCCCTGGGTCTACACCTTC.

This rearrangement joins TRBV2 to TRBJ1-1, with 7 bases that match TRBD1. The CDR3 spans 14 residues. V trimming: 6 bases; J trimming: 1 base; junction bases outside the gene matches: 5. Looked up from germline, CDR1 is SNHLY and CDR2 is FYNNEI. CDR3 loop: CASRTGQRNTEAFF. The CDR3 nucleotides read TGTGCCAGCAGAACGGGACAGAGGAACACTGAAGCTTTCTTT.

The CDR3 is CASSSTPQGGRTEAFF. DNA for the CDR3: TGCGCCAGCAGCTCCACCCCTCAGGGGGGGAGGACTGAAGCTTTCTTT. V usage is TRBV5-1 and J usage is TRBJ1-1; 7 bases fit TRBD1. V trimming: 3 bases; J trimming: 5 bases; junction bases outside the gene matches: 13. The CDR3 spans 16 residues. CDR1 is SGHRS and CDR2 is YFSETQ in the germline V gene.

Comment on this clone: Other DNA variants within this sample encode the same CDR3. V gene TRBV7-9 combines with J gene TRBJ2-7; possible D gene TRBD2, 6 bases. Between the trimmed V and J ends, which lost 3 bases and 5 bases, there was a span of 8 bases. Germline V CDR1 and CDR2: SEHNR, FQNEAQ (reference sequence). This CDR3 comprises 12 residues. The CDR3 nucleotides are TGTGCCAGCAGCTTGGGGGGTGACGAGCAGTACTTC. Translated, it gives CASSLGGDEQYF. Complete variable domain (other parts from reference TRBV7-9 and TRBJ2-7): DTGVSQNPRHKITKRGQNVTFRCDPISEHNRLYWYRQTLGQGPEFLTYFQNEAQLEKSRLLSDRFSAERPKGSFSTLEIQRTEQGDSAMYLCASSLGGDEQYFGPGTRLTVT.

The V call is TRBV7-9, the J call TRBJ2-7; no clear D gene. V was pared by 4 bases and J by 0 bases, with 10 bases between. CDR1 and CDR2 from the germline V gene are SEHNR and FQNEAQ (reference sequence). This CDR3 is 14 amino acids long. In DNA form, the CDR3 reads TGTGCCAGCAGCTCATCAGCATCCTCCTACGAGCAGTACTTC. Amino acids: CASSSSASSYEQYF.

The chain uses TRBV10-3 and TRBJ2-3, with 14 bases matching TRBD2. CDR1 and CDR2 (germline): ENHRY, SYGVKD. The J segment lost 4 bases and the V segment lost 0 bases, leaving 12 bases of the junction unmatched. The CDR3 totals 20 residues. The CDR3, as DNA: TGTGCCATCAGTGAGTCGTGGTCCCAGGGACTAGCGGGAGAAGCAGATACGCAGTATTTT. Translating it yields CAISESWSQGLAGEADTQYF.

J is TRBJ1-2 and V is TRBV7-9; 9 nucleotides agree with TRBD1. The trim removed 5 bases at V and 8 bases at J, leaving 9 bases unmatched. CDR1 is SEHNR and CDR2 is FQNEAQ in the germline V gene (reference sequence). This CDR3 is built from 14 residues. The CDR3 loop is CASSPLQGAQGYTF. The DNA for the CDR3 is TGTGCCAGCAGCCCTCTACAGGGGGCCCAGGGCTACACCTTC.

The chain is built from TRBV2 and TRBJ1-5; D ambiguous. V was pared by 1 base and J by 4 bases, with 5 bases between. The germline V gene encodes CDR1 SNHLY and CDR2 FYNNEI. The CDR3 sequence is 13 residues long. The CDR3 loop reads CASSEDINQPQHF. The CDR3, as DNA: TGTGCCAGCAGTGAAGACATAAATCAGCCCCAGCATTTT.

V gene TRBV9 combines with J gene TRBJ2-7, with no clear D. The V gene lost 4 bases and the J gene lost 9 bases, with 23 bases spanning the gap. Germline CDR1 and CDR2: SGDLS and YYNGEE. This CDR3 is 15 amino acids long. Written as DNA, the CDR3 is TGTGCCAGCAGCAGTATCCCCGCAAGGCTCGACGCGCAGTACTTC. It yields the protein CASSSIPARLDAQYF.

The chain combines TRBV28 with TRBJ2-5; no clear D. This CDR3 is built from 14 residues. V was pared by 6 bases and J by 5 bases, with 16 bases between. The germline gives CDR1 MDHEN, CDR2 SYDVKM. This CDR3 is CASRAFRDGETQYF. DNA for the CDR3: TGTGCCAGCAGGGCCTTTCGCGATGGGGAGACCCAGTACTTC.